The entry below gives a single TCR beta chain sequence along with its context. TCRdb's table, derived via immunoSEQ multiplex PCR, lists solely in-frame clones and lacks some. The sample records approximately 180,000 clones, roughly 82% being singletons. The study drew participants aged about 18 to 89 years from around 24 US areas. This record belongs to a study of blood T cell repertoires in COVID-19. Looking at the study overall: Researchers got acute and convalescent COVID-19 samples from the United States, Italy and Spain. T cells, B-cell-depleted T cells, or PBMCs provided the cDNA or gDNA that served as material.

The V and J ends lost 3 bases and 2 bases respectively, with 14 bases between them. Germline V CDR1 and CDR2: MNHNS, SASEGT. The CDR3 has 15 residues. The TCR sequence derives from a man in his fifties who had recovered from COVID-19. Sequences were obtained from PBMCs or T cells enriched from blood (not recorded which). The rearrangement links TRBV6-1 to TRBJ2-7; no reliable D call. DNA of the CDR3: TGTGCCAGCAGTGAGGCGGCTGTCTCGGCCTACGAGCAGTACTTC. It codes for CASSEAAVSAYEQYF.